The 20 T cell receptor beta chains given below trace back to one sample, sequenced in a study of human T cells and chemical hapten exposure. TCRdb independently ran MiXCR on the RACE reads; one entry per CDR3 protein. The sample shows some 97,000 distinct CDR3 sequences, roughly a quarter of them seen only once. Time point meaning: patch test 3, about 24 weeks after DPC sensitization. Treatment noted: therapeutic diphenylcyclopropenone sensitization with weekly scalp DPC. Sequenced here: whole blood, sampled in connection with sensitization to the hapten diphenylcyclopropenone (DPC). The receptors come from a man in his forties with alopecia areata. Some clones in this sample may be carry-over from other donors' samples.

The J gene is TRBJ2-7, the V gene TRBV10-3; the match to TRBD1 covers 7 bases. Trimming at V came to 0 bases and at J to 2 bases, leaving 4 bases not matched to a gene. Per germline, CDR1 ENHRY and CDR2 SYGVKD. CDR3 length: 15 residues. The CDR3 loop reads CAISESWDRTYEQYF. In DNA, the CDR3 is TGTGCCATCAGTGAGTCTTGGGACAGAACCTACGAGCAGTACTTC.

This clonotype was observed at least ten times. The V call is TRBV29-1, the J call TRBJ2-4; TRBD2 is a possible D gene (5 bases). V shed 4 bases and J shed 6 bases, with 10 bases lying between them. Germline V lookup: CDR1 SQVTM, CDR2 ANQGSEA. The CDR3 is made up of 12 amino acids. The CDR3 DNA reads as TGCAGCGTTGTAGGAGAGGGAAACATTCAGTACTTC. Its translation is CSVVGEGNIQYF.

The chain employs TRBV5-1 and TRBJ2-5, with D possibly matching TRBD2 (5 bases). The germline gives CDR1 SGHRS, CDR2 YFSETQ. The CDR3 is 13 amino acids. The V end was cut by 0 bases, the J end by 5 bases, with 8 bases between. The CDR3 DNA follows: TGCGCCAGCAGCTTGGGAGGGTCGGAGACCCAGTACTTC. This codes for CASSLGGSETQYF.

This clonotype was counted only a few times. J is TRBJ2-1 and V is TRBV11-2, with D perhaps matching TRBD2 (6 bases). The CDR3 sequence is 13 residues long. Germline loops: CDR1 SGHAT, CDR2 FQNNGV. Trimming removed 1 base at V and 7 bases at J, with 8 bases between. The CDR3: CASSLGRGNEQFF. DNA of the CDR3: TGTGCCAGCAGCTTAGGACGGGGGAATGAGCAGTTCTTC.

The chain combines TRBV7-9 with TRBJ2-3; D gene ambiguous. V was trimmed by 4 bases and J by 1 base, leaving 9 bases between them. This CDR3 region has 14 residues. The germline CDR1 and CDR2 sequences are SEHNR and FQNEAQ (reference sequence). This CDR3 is CASSSLLGTDTQYF. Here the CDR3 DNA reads TGTGCCAGCAGCTCCTTATTGGGCACAGATACGCAGTATTTT.

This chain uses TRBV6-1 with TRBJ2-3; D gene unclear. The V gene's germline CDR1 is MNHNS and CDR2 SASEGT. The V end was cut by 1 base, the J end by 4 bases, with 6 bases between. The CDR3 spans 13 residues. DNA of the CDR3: TGTGCCAGCAGTGAAGTGGGGTCAGATACGCAGTATTTT. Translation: CASSEVGSDTQYF.

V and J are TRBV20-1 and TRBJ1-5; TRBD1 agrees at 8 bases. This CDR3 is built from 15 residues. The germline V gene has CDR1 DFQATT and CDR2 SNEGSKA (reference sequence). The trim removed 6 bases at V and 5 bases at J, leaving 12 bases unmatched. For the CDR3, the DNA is TGCAGTGCCACTATCCCGGGACAGGTTTATCAGCCCCAGCATTTT. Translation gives CSATIPGQVYQPQHF.

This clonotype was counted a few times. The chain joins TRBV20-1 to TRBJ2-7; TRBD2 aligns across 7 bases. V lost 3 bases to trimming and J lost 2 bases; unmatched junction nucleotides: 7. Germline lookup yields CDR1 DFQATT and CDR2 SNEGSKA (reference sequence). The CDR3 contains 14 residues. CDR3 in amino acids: CSARGEGFPYEQYF. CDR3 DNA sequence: TGCAGTGCTAGGGGGGAGGGTTTTCCCTACGAGCAGTACTTC.

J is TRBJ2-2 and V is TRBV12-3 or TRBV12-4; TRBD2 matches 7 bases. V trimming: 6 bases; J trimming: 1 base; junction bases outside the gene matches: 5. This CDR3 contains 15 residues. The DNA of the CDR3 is TGTGCCAGCAGCAAATCTAGCGGGAACACCGGGGAGCTGTTTTTT. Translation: CASSKSSGNTGELFF.

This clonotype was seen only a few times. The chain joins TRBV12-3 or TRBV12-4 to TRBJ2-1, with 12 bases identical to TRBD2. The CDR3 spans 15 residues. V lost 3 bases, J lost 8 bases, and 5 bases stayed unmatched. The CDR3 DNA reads TGTGCCAGCAGTTTTCCTAGCGGGAGGGCGGATGAGCAGTTCTTC. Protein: CASSFPSGRADEQFF.

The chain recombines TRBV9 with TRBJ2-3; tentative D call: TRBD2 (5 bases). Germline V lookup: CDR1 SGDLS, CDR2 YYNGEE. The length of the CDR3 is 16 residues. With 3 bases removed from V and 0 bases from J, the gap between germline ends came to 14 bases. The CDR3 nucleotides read TGTGCCAGCAGCGCCGGACTCCCTACTAGCACAGATACGCAGTATTTT. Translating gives CASSAGLPTSTDTQYF. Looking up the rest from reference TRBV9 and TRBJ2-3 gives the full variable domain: DSGVTQTPKHLITATGQRVTLRCSPRSGDLSVYWYQQSLDQGLQFLIQYYNGEERAKGNILERFSAQQFPDLHSELNLSSLELGDSALYFCASSAGLPTSTDTQYFGPGTRLTVL.

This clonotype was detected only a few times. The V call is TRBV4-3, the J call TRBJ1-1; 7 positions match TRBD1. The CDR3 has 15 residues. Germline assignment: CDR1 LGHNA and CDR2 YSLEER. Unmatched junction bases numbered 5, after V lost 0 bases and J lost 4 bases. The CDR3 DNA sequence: TGCGCCAGCAGCCAAGAAAGGGGGCTAGGCACTGAAGCTTTCTTT. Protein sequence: CASSQERGLGTEAFF.

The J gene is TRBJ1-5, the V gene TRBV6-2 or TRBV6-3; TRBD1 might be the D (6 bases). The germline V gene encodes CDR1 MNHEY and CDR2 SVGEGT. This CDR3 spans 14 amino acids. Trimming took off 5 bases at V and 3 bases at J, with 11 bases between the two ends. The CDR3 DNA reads TGTGCCAGCAGTCACCGGGACACCAATCAGCCCCAGCATTTT. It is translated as CASSHRDTNQPQHF.

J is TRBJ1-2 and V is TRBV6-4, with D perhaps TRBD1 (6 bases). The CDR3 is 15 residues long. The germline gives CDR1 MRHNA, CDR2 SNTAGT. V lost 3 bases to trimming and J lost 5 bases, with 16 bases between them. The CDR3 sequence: CASSEAGGALYGYTF. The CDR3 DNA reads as TGTGCCAGCAGTGAGGCCGGGGGCGCGTTATATGGCTACACCTTC.

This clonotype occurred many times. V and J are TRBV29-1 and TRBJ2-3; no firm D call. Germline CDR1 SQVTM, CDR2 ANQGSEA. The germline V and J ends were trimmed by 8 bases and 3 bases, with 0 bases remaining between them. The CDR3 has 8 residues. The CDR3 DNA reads TGCAGCACAGATACGCAGTATTTT. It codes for CSTDTQYF.

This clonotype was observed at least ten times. CDR3 bases: TGTGCCAGCAGCGTAGGGTCTAACCAGGAACCGGGACAGTCCACCTACAATGAGCAGTTCTTC. It translates to CASSVGSNQEPGQSTYNEQFF. The rearrangement uses TRBV9 and TRBJ2-1; the match to TRBD1 covers 7 bases. V trimming: 0 bases; J trimming: 2 bases; junction bases outside the gene matches: 20. The CDR3 length is 21 residues. Per germline, CDR1 SGDLS and CDR2 YYNGEE. The full variable domain, completed using reference TRBV9 and TRBJ2-1, is DSGVTQTPKHLITATGQRVTLRCSPRSGDLSVYWYQQSLDQGLQFLIQYYNGEERAKGNILERFSAQQFPDLHSELNLSSLELGDSALYFCASSVGSNQEPGQSTYNEQFFGPGTRLTVL.

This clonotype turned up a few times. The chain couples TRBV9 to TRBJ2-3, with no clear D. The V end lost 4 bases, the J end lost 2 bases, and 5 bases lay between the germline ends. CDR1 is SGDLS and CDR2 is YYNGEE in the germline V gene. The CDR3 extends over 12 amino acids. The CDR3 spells CASSPYTDTQYF. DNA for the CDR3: TGTGCCAGCAGCCCTTACACAGATACGCAGTATTTT.

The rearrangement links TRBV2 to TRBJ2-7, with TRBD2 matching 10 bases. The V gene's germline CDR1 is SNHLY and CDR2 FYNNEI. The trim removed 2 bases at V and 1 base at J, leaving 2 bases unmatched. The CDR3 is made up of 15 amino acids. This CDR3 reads CASSEPTSGSYEQYF. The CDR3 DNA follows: TGTGCCAGCAGTGAACCGACTAGCGGGTCCTACGAGCAGTACTTC.

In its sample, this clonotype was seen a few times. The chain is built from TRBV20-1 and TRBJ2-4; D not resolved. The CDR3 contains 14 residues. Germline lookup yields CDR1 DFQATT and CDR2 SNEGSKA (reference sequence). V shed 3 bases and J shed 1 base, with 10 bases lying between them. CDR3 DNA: TGCAGTGCTAGCCAGGATGGGGCCAAAAACATTCAGTACTTC. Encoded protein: CSASQDGAKNIQYF.

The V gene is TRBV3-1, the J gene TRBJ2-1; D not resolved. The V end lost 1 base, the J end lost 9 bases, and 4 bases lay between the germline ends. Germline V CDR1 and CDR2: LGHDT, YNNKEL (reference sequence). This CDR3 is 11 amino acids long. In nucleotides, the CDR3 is TGTGCCAGCAGCCAAGGTGTTGAGCAGTTCTTC. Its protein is CASSQGVEQFF.